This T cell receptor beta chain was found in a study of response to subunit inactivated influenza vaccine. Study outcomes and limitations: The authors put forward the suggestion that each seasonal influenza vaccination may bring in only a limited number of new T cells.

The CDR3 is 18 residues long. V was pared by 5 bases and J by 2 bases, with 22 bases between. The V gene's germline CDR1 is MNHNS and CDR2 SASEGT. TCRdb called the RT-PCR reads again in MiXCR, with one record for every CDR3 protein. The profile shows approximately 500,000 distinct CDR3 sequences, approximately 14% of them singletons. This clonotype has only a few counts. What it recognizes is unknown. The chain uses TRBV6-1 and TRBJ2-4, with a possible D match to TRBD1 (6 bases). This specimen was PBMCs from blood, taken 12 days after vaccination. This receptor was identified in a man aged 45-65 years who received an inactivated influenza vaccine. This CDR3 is CASSLPPDRITTKNIQYF. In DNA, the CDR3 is TGTGCCAGCAGTCTCCCTCCCGACAGGATTACGACCAAAAACATTCAGTACTTC.